The clone carrying this T cell receptor (beta chain) was seen repeatedly, ten times or more. Its specificity is unknown. Per the germline V gene, CDR1 is SQVTM and CDR2 is ANQGSEA. Trimming took 3 bases from V and 4 from J, leaving 17 bases between them. The CDR3 length is 15 residues. This sample was taken from a study of CD8 T cells in ankylosing spondylitis. Study observations and caveats: Previous work reported some of these motif variants in the synovial fluid and blood of reactive arthritis. What seemed typical of ankylosing spondylitis blood was a TCR beta motif built from about 8 highly homologous variants. Reportedly, significant enrichment of disease-linked clones occurred in matched ankylosing spondylitis synovial fluid.

In making TCR beta libraries, quantitative 5'-RACE with molecular barcodes was used. One entry per CDR3 protein, called by TCRdb with MiXCR from the 5' RACE reads. Among about 340,000 distinct CDR3 sequences listed, less than 10% were seen once. Sequenced: blood, either unsorted or a sorted T cell fraction (not recorded which). This clonotype originated in a male donor with ankylosing spondylitis. The genes are TRBV29-1 and TRBJ2-3; D is possibly TRBD2 (5 bases). DNA of the CDR3: TGCAGCGTTGAGTGGGTACCTTCTAGCCCAGATACGCAGTATTTT. Translating gives CSVEWVPSSPDTQYF.